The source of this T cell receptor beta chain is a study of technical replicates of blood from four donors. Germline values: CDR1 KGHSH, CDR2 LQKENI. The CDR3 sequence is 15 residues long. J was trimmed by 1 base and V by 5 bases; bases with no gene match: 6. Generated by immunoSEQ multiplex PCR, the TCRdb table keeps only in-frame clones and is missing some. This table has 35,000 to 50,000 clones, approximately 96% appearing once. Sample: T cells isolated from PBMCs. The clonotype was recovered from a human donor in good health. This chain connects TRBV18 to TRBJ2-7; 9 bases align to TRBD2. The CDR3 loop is CASSSGLATSYEQYF. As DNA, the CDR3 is TGTGCCAGCTCATCTGGACTAGCGACTTCCTACGAGCAGTACTTC.